This entry describes one T cell receptor beta chain. Antigen unknown. The sample is drawn from a study of cytomegalovirus exposure and HLA in healthy donors. Study in general: Unique TCRs numbering around 85 million, obtained from HLA-typed donors, made up an early data release.

General study findings and limits: Earlier findings revealed that most TCR beta V segments proved productive either about 90% or about 30% of the time.

Primers: 60 Vbeta forward and 13 Jbeta reverse. Repertoires were generated with immunoSEQ multiplex PCR, while TCRdb's copy carries only in-frame clones and drops some. The sample records 150,000 to 200,000 clones, 75% to 80% being singletons. CDR1 and CDR2 (germline): MNHEY, SMNVEV (reference sequence). The CDR3 totals 14 residues. V lost 0 bases and J 1 base, leaving 6 bases between the germline ends. Sequencing was carried out using PBMCs. This TCR was sampled from a man in his forties or fifties in good health and CMV-seropositive. The chain is built from TRBV27 and TRBJ1-1; TRBD1 might be the D (5 bases). Written as DNA, the CDR3 is TGTGCCAGCAGTTTATCGACAGCGAACACTGAAGCTTTCTTT. Translation: CASSLSTANTEAFF.